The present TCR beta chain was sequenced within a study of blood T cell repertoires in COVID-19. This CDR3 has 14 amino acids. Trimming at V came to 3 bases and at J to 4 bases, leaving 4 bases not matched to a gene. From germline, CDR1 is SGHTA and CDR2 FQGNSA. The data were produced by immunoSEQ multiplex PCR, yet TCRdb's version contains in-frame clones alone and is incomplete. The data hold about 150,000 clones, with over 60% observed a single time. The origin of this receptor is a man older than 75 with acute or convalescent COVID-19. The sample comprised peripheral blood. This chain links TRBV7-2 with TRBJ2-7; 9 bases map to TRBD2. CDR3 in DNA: TGTGCCAGCAGCTTCGTAGCGGGGGAGTACGAGCAGTACTTC. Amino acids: CASSFVAGEYEQYF.